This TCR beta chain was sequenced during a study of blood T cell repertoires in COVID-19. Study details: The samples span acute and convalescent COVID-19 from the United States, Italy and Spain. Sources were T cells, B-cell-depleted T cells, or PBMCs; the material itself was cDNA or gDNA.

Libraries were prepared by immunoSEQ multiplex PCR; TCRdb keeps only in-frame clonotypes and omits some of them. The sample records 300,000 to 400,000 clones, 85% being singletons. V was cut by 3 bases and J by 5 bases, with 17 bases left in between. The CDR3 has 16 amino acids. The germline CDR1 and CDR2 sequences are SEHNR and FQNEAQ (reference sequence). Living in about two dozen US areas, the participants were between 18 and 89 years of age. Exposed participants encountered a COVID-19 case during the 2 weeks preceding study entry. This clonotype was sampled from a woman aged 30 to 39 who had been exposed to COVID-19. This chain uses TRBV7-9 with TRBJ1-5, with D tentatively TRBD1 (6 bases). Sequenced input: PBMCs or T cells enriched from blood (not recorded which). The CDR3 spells CASSLGSRGEDQPQHF. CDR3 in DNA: TGTGCCAGCAGCTTGGGTAGCAGGGGCGAAGATCAGCCCCAGCATTTT.